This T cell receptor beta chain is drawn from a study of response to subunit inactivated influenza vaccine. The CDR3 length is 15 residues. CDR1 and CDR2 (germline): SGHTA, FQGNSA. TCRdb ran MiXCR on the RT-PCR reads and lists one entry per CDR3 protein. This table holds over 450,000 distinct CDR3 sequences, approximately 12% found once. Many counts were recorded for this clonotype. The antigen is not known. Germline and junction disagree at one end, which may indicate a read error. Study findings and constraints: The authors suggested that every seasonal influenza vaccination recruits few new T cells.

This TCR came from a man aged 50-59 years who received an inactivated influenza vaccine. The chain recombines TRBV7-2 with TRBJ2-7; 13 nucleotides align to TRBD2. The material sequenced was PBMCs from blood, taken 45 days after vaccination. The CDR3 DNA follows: TGTGCCAGCAGTCTTGAGACTAGCGGGAGGCTTCCCCACGTCTTC. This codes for CASSLETSGRLPHVF.